This section outlines one T cell receptor (beta chain) sequence together with its context. Mismatch with germline at one junction end may stem from a read error. The germline V gene encodes CDR1 SGHTA and CDR2 FQGNSA. The CDR3 contains 15 residues. The repertoire was sequenced with immunoSEQ multiplex PCR; TCRdb's copy has only in-frame clones and lacks some. Here the sample spans approximately 220,000 clones, over 80% being singletons. The data belong to a study of blood T cell repertoires in COVID-19. The sequence derives from a man aged 25 to 40 who had recovered from COVID-19. This rearrangement joins TRBV7-2 to TRBJ1-6; TRBD1 agrees at 9 bases. The sample consisted of PBMCs or T cells enriched from blood (not recorded which). CDR3 protein: CASSKGQGINSLLHF. CDR3 DNA sequence: TGTGCCAGCAGCAAGGGACAGGGAATCAATTCACTCCTCCACTTT.